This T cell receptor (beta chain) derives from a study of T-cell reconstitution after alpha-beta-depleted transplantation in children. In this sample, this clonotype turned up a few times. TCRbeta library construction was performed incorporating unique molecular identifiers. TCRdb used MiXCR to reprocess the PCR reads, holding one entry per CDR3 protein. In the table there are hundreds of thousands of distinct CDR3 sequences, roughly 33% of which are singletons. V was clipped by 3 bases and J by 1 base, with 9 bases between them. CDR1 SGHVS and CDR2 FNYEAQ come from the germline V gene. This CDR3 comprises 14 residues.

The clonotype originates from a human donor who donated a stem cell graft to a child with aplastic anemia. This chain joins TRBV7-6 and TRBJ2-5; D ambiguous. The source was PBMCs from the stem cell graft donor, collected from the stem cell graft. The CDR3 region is CASSFGTFQETQYF. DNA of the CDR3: TGTGCCAGCAGCTTTGGAACTTTCCAAGAGACCCAGTACTTC.